This T cell receptor (beta chain) was identified during a study of blood T cell repertoires in COVID-19. Study-wide context: Samples of COVID-19 (acute and convalescent) were obtained from the United States, Italy and Spain. Sources were T cells, B-cell-depleted T cells, or PBMCs; the material itself was cDNA or gDNA.

Original methodology: It was from reference gene primer amplification that nucleated cell counts were estimated. Produced via immunoSEQ multiplex PCR; TCRdb's table is partial and in-frame only. V, J and clone size are those of that table, while D and trimming were read from the DNA. The sample lists a few hundred thousand clones, about 85% occurring once. As to this clone: Other DNA variants within this sample encode the same CDR3.

This CDR3 is built from 13 residues. Germline CDR1 ENHRY, CDR2 SYGVKD. V was shortened by 6 bases and J by 1 base, with 9 bases between the two germline ends. This clonotype was sampled from a woman between 18 and 30 years old with acute or convalescent COVID-19. This chain links TRBV10-3 with TRBJ1-1; D is perhaps TRBD1 (6 bases). Sequencing was done on a sample of peripheral blood. The CDR3 spells CAISETGNTEAFF. For the CDR3, the DNA is TGTGCCATCAGCGAGACAGGGAACACTGAAGCTTTCTTT.